The rows below give T cell receptor beta chains drawn from one sample of a study of shared clonotypes between healthy human individuals. Clones were sequenced by immunoSEQ multiplex PCR, and TCRdb holds only the in-frame ones, with some missing. The sample consists of 2 million to 2.5 million clones, about 94% of them appearing once. Sequencing was carried out using naive CD4+ T cells sorted from blood. These receptors all come from a man aged 18-30 years in good health. The CDR3 runs from the conserved cysteine through the conserved F or W. A D gene is named only where the DNA matches it firmly. Only some rows state a clone size, as once, few, many or a class for expanded clones.

v_call	d_call	j_call	clone_size	cdr3_aa	cdr3_nt
TRBV10-2	TRBD2	TRBJ2-7	-	CASSVQRTSGSAYEQYF	TGCGCCAGCAGTGTCCAGAGAACTAGCGGGAGTGCCTACGAGCAGTACTTC
TRBV10-3	TRBD1	TRBJ1-2	-	CAISAGQVGGYGYTF	TGTGCCATCAGCGCTGGACAGGTTGGGGGCTATGGCTACACCTTC
TRBV5-1	TRBD2	TRBJ2-5	-	CASSLALAGGETQYF	TGCGCCAGCAGCTTGGCCCTAGCGGGAGGGGAGACCCAGTACTTC
TRBV6-4	TRBD2	TRBJ2-1	-	CASSVQGGGNEQFF	TGTGCCAGCAGTGTGCAGGGCGGGGGCAATGAGCAGTTCTTC
TRBV19	TRBD2	TRBJ2-7	-	CASSMTSGSSYEQYF	TGTGCCAGTAGTATGACTAGCGGGAGCTCCTACGAGCAGTACTTC
TRBV6-1	TRBD1	TRBJ1-5	-	CASGTDQPQHF	TGTGCCAGCGGGACAGATCAGCCCCAGCATTTT
TRBV4-2	TRBD2	TRBJ2-2	-	CASSQTSGGASDTGELFF	TGTGCCAGCAGCCAAACCAGCGGGGGGGCTTCGGACACCGGGGAGCTGTTTTTT
TRBV7-2	TRBD1	TRBJ2-7	-	CASSLNPGQGLQQYF	TGTGCCAGCAGCTTAAACCCGGGACAGGGGCTGCAGCAGTACTTC
TRBV4-3	TRBD2	TRBJ2-2	few	CASSQAAGGTGELFF	TGCGCCAGCAGCCAAGCGGCGGGAGGAACCGGGGAGCTGTTTTTT
TRBV2	TRBD2	TRBJ2-4	few	CASSVGLARNIQYF	TGTGCCAGCAGTGTAGGACTAGCGAGGAACATTCAGTACTTC
TRBV10-2	TRBD1	TRBJ2-2	-	CASSDGQGYNTGELFF	TGCGCCAGCAGCGACGGACAGGGGTATAACACCGGGGAGCTGTTTTTT
TRBV28	-	TRBJ2-7	-	CASTAEKGGQYF	TGTGCCAGCACCGCTGAGAAAGGGGGGCAGTACTTC
TRBV5-6	-	TRBJ2-3	-	CASSFPEAGPADTQYF	TGTGCCAGCAGCTTCCCCGAAGCGGGCCCCGCAGATACGCAGTATTTT
TRBV7-9	TRBD1	TRBJ2-3	-	CASSLGQGTDTQYF	TGTGCCAGCAGCTTAGGACAGGGAACAGATACGCAGTATTTT
TRBV2	-	TRBJ2-7	-	CASDVGPSYEQYF	TGTGCCAGCGACGTGGGGCCTTCCTACGAGCAGTACTTC
TRBV30	-	TRBJ1-2	-	CAGGHSHYGYTF	TGTGCCGGGGGTCACTCGCACTATGGCTACACCTTC
TRBV5-1	-	TRBJ2-2	-	CASSLSGQTTGELFF	TGCGCCAGCAGCTTGTCCGGACAGACCACCGGGGAGCTGTTTTTT
TRBV6-6	-	TRBJ1-2	-	CASLNRDWYGYTF	TGTGCCAGCCTAAACAGGGATTGGTATGGCTACACCTTC
TRBV5-1	TRBD2	TRBJ2-7	-	CASSLEGLASYEQYF	TGCGCCAGCAGCTTGGAGGGACTAGCGAGCTACGAGCAGTACTTC
TRBV30	-	TRBJ1-6	few	CALNGGGRNSPLHF	TGTGCCCTCAACGGAGGGGGGAGGAATTCACCCCTCCACTTT
TRBV6-6	-	TRBJ1-5	-	CASSYVAGRNQPQHF	TGTGCCAGCAGTTACGTGGCAGGGAGGAATCAGCCCCAGCATTTT
TRBV19	TRBD2	TRBJ2-7	-	CASSSGLAGGSPYEQYF	TGTGCCAGTAGTTCAGGACTAGCGGGAGGCTCCCCGTACGAGCAGTACTTC
TRBV7-2	-	TRBJ2-7	-	CASSQGGLGYEQYF	TGTGCCAGCAGCCAGGGGGGTTTGGGCTACGAGCAGTACTTC
TRBV9	-	TRBJ2-3	-	CASSVGGEWPSTQYF	TGTGCCAGCAGCGTAGGGGGAGAGTGGCCCAGTACGCAGTATTTT
TRBV7-2	-	TRBJ2-7	-	CASSLGPGISYEQYF	TGTGCCAGCAGCTTAGGTCCCGGGATCTCCTACGAGCAGTACTTC
TRBV19	-	TRBJ2-5	-	CASTQGRAVSGGTQYF	TGTGCCAGTACACAGGGTCGAGCGGTATCCGGTGGGACCCAGTACTTC
TRBV7-7	-	TRBJ2-2	-	CASSAQATGELFF	TGTGCTAGCAGCGCCCAAGCCACCGGGGAGCTGTTTTTT
TRBV2	TRBD2	TRBJ2-7	-	CASSSTSGGVGEQYF	TGTGCCAGCAGTAGTACTAGCGGGGGGGTCGGCGAGCAGTACTTC
TRBV10-3	-	TRBJ1-3	few	CATGSGNTIYF	TGTGCCACTGGCTCTGGAAACACCATATATTTT
TRBV29-1	TRBD2	TRBJ2-1	-	CSVEERGAVFEQFF	TGCAGCGTTGAGGAGCGGGGGGCTGTGTTTGAGCAGTTCTTC
TRBV27	-	TRBJ2-2	once	CASSLTGPAGGELFF	TGTGCCAGCAGTTTGACTGGCCCAGCGGGCGGGGAGCTGTTTTTT
TRBV5-1	TRBD1	TRBJ2-7	few	CASSFTGDSYEQYF	TGCGCCAGCAGCTTTACAGGGGACTCCTACGAGCAGTACTTC
TRBV6-1	-	TRBJ2-3	-	CASSEVGAGDTQYF	TGTGCCAGCAGTGAAGTTGGGGCGGGAGATACGCAGTATTTT
TRBV7-9	-	TRBJ2-3	-	CASSSPTGRADTQYF	TGTGCCAGCAGCTCCCCGACAGGGAGGGCAGATACGCAGTATTTT
TRBV10-3	-	TRBJ2-7	-	CAISELPMGEQYF	TGTGCCATCAGTGAGTTGCCGATGGGCGAGCAGTACTTC
TRBV10-2	TRBD2	TRBJ2-3	-	CASSMTSGGTDTQYF	TGCGCCAGCAGTATGACTAGCGGAGGCACAGATACGCAGTATTTT
TRBV6-1	-	TRBJ1-1	-	CASSEVKRGSNTEAFF	TGTGCCAGCAGTGAAGTAAAACGGGGCTCTAACACTGAAGCTTTCTTT
TRBV5-1	-	TRBJ2-1	-	CASSFTVTYNEQFF	TGCGCCAGCAGCTTCACAGTCACCTACAATGAGCAGTTCTTC
TRBV10-3	-	TRBJ1-2	-	CATNQEAYGYTF	TGTGCCACTAATCAGGAGGCCTATGGCTACACCTTC
TRBV7-9	-	TRBJ2-3	-	CASSPEGISGRGTDTQYF	TGTGCCAGCAGCCCGGAGGGGATTTCCGGGAGAGGCACAGATACGCAGTATTTT
TRBV4-3	TRBD2	TRBJ2-1	-	CASSQDLPSGVSYNEQFF	TGCGCCAGCAGCCAAGATCTCCCTAGCGGGGTCTCCTACAATGAGCAGTTCTTC
TRBV9	-	TRBJ2-5	-	CASSVGARQETQYF	TGTGCCAGCAGCGTAGGGGCACGTCAAGAGACCCAGTACTTC
TRBV11-3	-	TRBJ1-1	-	CASSSNMNTEAFF	TGTGCCAGCAGCTCCAACATGAACACTGAAGCTTTCTTT
TRBV6-6	TRBD2	TRBJ2-7	-	CASSYRLAGGYEQYF	TGTGCCAGCAGTTACCGACTAGCGGGGGGCTACGAGCAGTACTTC
TRBV6-5	TRBD1	TRBJ1-5	-	CASSRSGTGHQPQHF	TGTGCCAGCAGCCGATCCGGGACAGGCCATCAGCCCCAGCATTTT
TRBV5-6	-	TRBJ1-2	-	CASSLGLYGYTF	TGTGCCAGCAGCCTGGGTCTTTATGGCTACACCTTC
TRBV2	TRBD1	TRBJ1-5	-	CASRAGTGLGQPQHF	TGTGCCAGCAGGGCCGGGACAGGGCTAGGTCAGCCCCAGCATTTT
TRBV5-6	TRBD1	TRBJ1-2	-	CASSFQGASHGYTF	TGTGCCAGCAGCTTCCAGGGGGCGAGCCATGGCTACACCTTC
TRBV29-1	-	TRBJ2-7	-	CSVEPRDKVSYEQYF	TGCAGCGTTGAGCCCCGGGACAAAGTCTCCTACGAGCAGTACTTC
TRBV30	-	TRBJ1-2	-	CAWSGGGGYTF	TGTGCCTGGAGTGGAGGTGGGGGCTACACCTTC
TRBV2	-	TRBJ2-2	-	CASSEHGNTGELFF	TGTGCCAGCAGTGAACACGGGAACACCGGGGAGCTGTTTTTT
TRBV6-5	-	TRBJ2-1	once	CASSYSGSYNEQFF	TGTGCCAGCAGTTACTCCGGTTCCTACAATGAGCAGTTCTTC